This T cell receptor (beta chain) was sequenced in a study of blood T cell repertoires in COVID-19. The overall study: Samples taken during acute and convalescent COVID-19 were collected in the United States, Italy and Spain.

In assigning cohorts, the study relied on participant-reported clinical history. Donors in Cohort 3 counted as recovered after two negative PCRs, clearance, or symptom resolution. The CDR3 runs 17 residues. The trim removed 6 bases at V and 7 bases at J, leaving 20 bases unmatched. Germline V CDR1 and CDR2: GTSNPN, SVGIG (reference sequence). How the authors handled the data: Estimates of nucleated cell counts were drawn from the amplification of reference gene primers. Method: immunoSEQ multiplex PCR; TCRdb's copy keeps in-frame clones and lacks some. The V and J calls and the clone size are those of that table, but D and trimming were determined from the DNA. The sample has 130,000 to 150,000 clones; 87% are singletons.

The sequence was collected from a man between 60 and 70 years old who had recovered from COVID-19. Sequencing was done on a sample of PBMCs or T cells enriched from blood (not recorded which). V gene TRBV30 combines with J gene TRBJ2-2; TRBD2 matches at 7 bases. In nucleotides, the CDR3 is TGTGCCTGCGCCTTAAGGAACGGGAGGATCGAGGGCGGGGAGCTGTTTTTT. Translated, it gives CACALRNGRIEGGELFF.